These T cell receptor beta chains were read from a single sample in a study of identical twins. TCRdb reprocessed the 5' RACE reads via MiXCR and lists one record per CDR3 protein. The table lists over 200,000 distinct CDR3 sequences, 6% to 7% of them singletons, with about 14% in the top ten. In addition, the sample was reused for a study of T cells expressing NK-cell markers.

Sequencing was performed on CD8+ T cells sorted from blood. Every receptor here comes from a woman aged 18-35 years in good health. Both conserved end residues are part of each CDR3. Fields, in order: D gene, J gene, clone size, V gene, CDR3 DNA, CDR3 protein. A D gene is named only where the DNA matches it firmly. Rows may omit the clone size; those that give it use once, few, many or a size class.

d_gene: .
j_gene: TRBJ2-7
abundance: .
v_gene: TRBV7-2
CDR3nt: TGTGCCAGCAGCTTGTACGGATCCTACGAGCAGTACTTC
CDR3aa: CASSLYGSYEQYF

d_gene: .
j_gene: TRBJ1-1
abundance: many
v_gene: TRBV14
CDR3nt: TGTGCCAGCAGCCAATGGGAGAGAAGGGGTTACACTGAAGCTTTCTTT
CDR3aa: CASSQWERRGYTEAFF

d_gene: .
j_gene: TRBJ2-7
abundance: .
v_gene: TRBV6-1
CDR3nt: TGTGCCAGCAGCCCTGACCCCACCGACTCCTACGAGCAGTACTTC
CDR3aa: CASSPDPTDSYEQYF

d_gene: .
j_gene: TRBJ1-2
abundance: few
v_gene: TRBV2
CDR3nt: TGTGCCAGCAAGGACGGGGGTGGCTACACCTTC
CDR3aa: CASKDGGGYTF

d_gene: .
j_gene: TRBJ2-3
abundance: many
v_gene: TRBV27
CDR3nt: TGTGCCAGCGGGGATACGCAGTATTTT
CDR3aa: CASGDTQYF

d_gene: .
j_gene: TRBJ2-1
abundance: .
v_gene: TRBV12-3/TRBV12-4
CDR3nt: TGTGCCAGCAGTTTAGTTAAGGCAGGGATCGGTGAGCAGTTCTTC
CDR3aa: CASSLVKAGIGEQFF

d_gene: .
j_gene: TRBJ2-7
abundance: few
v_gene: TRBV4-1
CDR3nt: TGCGCCAGCAGCCATGGGGTGAGGTACGAGCAGTACTTC
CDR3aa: CASSHGVRYEQYF

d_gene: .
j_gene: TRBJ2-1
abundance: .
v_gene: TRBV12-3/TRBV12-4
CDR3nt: TGTGCCAGCAGTTTGAAGGGCTACAATGAGCAGTTCTTC
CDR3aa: CASSLKGYNEQFF

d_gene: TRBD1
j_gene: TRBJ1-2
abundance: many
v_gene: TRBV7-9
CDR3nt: TGTGCCAGCAGCCCACCGCGGGACAGGGGGCAGGATGGCTACACCTTC
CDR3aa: CASSPPRDRGQDGYTF

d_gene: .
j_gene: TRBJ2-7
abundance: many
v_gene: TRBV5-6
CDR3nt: TGTGCCAGCAGCCAGATTACAGGGATGGGCGAGCAGTACTTC
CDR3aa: CASSQITGMGEQYF

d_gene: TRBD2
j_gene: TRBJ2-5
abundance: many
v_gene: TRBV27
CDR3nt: TGTGCCAGCAGTTACGGACTAGGGGAGACCCAGTACTTC
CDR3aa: CASSYGLGETQYF

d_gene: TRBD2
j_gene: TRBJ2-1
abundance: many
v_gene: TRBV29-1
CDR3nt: TGCAGCGTTGAAGGGGCTAGCGGGCCCCGGAGGAATGAGCAGTTCTTC
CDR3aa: CSVEGASGPRRNEQFF

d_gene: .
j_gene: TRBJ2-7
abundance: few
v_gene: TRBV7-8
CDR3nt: TGTGCCAGCAGCTTAGAATGGCCCTACTCCTACGAGCAGTACTTC
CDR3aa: CASSLEWPYSYEQYF

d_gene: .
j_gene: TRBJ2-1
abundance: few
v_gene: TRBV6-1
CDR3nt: TGTGCCAGCCTGGGAATAGCGGCGTACAATGAGCAGTTCTTC
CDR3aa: CASLGIAAYNEQFF

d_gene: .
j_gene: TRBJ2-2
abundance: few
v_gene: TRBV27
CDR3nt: TGTGCCAGCAGTTCGAGGTCAACCGGGGAGCTGTTTTTT
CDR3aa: CASSSRSTGELFF

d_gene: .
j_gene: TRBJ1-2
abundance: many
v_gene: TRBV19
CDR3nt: TGTGCCAGTAGTTCAGGGACTCCTAACTATGGCTACACCTTC
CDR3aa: CASSSGTPNYGYTF

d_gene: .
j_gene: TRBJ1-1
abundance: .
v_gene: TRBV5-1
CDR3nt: TGCGCCAGCAGCTTGGGGGGCCACACTGAAGCTTTCTTT
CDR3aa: CASSLGGHTEAFF

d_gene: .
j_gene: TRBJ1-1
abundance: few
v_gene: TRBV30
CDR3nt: TGTGCCTGGAGTGTCGGAGTGAACACTGAAGCTTTCTTT
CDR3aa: CAWSVGVNTEAFF

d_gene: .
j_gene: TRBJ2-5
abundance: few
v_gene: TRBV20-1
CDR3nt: TGCAGTGCTAATCTCAGGGTTGGAGAGACCCAGTACTTC
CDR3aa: CSANLRVGETQYF

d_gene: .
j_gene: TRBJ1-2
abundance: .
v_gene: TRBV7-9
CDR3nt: TGTGCCAGCAGCCAGGACCTATATGGCTACACCTTC
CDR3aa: CASSQDLYGYTF

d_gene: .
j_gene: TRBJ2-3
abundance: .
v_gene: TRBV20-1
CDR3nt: TGCAGTGCTAAGAGAGCCCTGACGGAGGGAGAGAGAGCAGATACGCAGTATTTT
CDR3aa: CSAKRALTEGERADTQYF

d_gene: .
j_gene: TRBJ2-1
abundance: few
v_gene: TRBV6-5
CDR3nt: TGTGCCAGCAGTTTGGCGCTATGGGGGAATGAGCAGTTCTTC
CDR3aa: CASSLALWGNEQFF

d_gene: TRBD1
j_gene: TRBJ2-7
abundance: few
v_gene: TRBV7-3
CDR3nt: TGTGCCAGCAGCTCGGGGGACAGGGTAAACGAGCAGTACTTC
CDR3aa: CASSSGDRVNEQYF

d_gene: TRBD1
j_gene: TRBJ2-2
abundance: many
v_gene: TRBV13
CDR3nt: TGTGCCAGCAGCTCCGACAGGGGGCTTACGAACACCGGGGAGCTGTTTTTT
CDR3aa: CASSSDRGLTNTGELFF

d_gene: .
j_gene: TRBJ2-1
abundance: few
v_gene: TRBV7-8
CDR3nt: TGTGCCAGCAGCCCGATCTCCTACAATGAGCAGTTCTTC
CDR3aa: CASSPISYNEQFF

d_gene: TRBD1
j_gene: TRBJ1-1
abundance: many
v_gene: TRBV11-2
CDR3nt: TGTGCCAGCAGCGGGACAGGCGGGACTGAAGCTTTCTTT
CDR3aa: CASSGTGGTEAFF

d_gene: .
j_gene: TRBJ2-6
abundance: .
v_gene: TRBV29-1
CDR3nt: TGCAGCGTCCTGGACAACGACCCTGGGGCCAACGTCCTGACTTTC
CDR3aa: CSVLDNDPGANVLTF

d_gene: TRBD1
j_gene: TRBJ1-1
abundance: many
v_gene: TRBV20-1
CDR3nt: TGCAGTGTTTCGACAGGGGGTGCCACTGAAGCTTTCTTT
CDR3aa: CSVSTGGATEAFF

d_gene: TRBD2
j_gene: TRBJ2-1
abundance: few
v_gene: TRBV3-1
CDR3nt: TGTGCCAGCAGCCAACCCACCGGGACTAGCGGGAGAGGGGGGGCCTACAATGAGCAGTTCTTC
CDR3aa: CASSQPTGTSGRGGAYNEQFF

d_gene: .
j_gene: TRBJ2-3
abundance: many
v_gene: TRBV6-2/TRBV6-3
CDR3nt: TGTGCCAGCTTCCCGGACTTCCCTAGCACAGATACGCAGTATTTT
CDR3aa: CASFPDFPSTDTQYF

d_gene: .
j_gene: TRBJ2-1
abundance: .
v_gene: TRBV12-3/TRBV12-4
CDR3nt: TGTGCCAGCAGTTTTATGGATGAGCAGTTCTTC
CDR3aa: CASSFMDEQFF

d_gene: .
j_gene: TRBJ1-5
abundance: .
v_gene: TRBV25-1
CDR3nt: TGTGCCAGCAGTGAGGAGGCCGGGGTTCAGCCCCAGCATTTT
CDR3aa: CASSEEAGVQPQHF

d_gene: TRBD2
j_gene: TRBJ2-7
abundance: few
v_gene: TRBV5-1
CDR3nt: TGCGCCAGCAGCATGGGAGCGGGAGGGCCTCAGGAGCAGTACTTC
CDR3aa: CASSMGAGGPQEQYF

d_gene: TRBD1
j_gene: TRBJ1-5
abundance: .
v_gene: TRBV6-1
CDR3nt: TGTGCCAGCCGATCGGACAGGGGTGTAAGTCAGCCCCAGCATTTT
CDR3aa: CASRSDRGVSQPQHF

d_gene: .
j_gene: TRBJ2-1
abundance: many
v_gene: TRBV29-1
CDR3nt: TGCAGCGCCATTCAGGTTACCAGCTCCTACAATGAGCAGTTCTTC
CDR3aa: CSAIQVTSSYNEQFF

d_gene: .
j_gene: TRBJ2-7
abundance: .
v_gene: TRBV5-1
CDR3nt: TGCGCCAGCACCCAAGATACCCGTTGGGACGAGCAGTACTTC
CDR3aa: CASTQDTRWDEQYF

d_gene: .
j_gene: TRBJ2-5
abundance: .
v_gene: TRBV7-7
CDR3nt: TGTGCTAGCAGCTTCTTAGCAAAAGAGACCCAGTACTTC
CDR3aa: CASSFLAKETQYF

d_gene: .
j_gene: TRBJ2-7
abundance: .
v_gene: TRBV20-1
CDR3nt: TGCAGTGCTAGAATCCGTGAGGGGGTACACGAGCAGTACTTC
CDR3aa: CSARIREGVHEQYF

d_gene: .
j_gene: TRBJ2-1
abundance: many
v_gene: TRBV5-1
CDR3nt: TGCGCCAGCAGCTCCGACAGGTACAATGAGCAGTTCTTC
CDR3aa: CASSSDRYNEQFF

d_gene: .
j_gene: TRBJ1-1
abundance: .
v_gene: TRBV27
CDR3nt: TGTGCCACCAGGACTGTGGGCACTGAAGCTTTCTTT
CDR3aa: CATRTVGTEAFF

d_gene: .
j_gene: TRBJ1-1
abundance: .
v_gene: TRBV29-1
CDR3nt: TGCAGCGTTGACGGTGTCCCTGAAGCTTTCTTT
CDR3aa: CSVDGVPEAFF

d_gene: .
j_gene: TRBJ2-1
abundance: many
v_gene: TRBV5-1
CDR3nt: TGCGCCAGCAGCTTGACCGGGCCCGACTACAATGAGCAGTTCTTC
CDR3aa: CASSLTGPDYNEQFF

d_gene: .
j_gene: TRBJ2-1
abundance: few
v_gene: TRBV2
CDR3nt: TGTGCCAGCAGTGACTCGCTTCACAATGAGCAGTTCTTC
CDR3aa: CASSDSLHNEQFF

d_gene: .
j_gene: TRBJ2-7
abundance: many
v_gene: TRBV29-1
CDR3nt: TGCAGCGTTCAGGGTAACTTTCCCTACGAGCAGTACTTC
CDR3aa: CSVQGNFPYEQYF

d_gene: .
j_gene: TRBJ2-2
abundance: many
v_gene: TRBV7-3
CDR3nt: TGTGCCAGCAGCTTAATCACCTCCGGGGAGCTGTTTTTT
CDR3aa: CASSLITSGELFF

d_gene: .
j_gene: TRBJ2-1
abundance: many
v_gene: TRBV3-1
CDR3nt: TGTGCCAGCAGCCAAGCTGAGAGAGAGCAGTTCTTC
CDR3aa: CASSQAEREQFF

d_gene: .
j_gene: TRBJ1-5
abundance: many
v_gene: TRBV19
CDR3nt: TGTGCCAGTACCTATCGGTGGGGGAAAGGTAATCAGCCCCAGCATTTT
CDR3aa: CASTYRWGKGNQPQHF

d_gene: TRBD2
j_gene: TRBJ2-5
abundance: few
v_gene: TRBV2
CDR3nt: TGTGCCAGCACTCTCGGGGGGTTCCAAGAGACCCAGTACTTC
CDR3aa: CASTLGGFQETQYF

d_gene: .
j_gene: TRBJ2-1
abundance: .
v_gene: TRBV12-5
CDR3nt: TGTGCTAGTGGTTTCGACGCTACTACTGCCTACTACAATGAGCAGTTCTTC
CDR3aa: CASGFDATTAYYNEQFF

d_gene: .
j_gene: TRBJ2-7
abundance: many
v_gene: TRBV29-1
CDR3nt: TGCAGCGTTTCCATAGGGTCCAACGAGCAGTACTTC
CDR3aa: CSVSIGSNEQYF

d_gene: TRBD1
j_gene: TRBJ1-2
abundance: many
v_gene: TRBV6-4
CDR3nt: TGTGCCAGCAGTGACGCGGAGGGACAGGGTGGCTACACCTTC
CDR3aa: CASSDAEGQGGYTF